The 18 T cell receptor beta chains below come from one sample, sequenced in a study of blood T cell repertoires in COVID-19. Sequenced by immunoSEQ multiplex PCR; TCRdb stores in-frame clones only, minus some. Of about 230,000 clones listed, 70% to 90% are singletons. Sample: peripheral blood. The receptor source for this set is a man aged 50 or older with COVID-19, enrolled during active disease.

The chain recombines TRBV19 with TRBJ2-2; 9 nucleotides agree with TRBD1. Germline V lookup: CDR1 LNHDA, CDR2 SQIVND (reference sequence). This CDR3 region has 17 residues. V trimming: 6 bases; J trimming: 7 bases; junction bases outside the gene matches: 15. The CDR3 spells CASRWLIGQGMDGELFF. The CDR3 coding sequence is TGTGCCAGTAGGTGGTTGATCGGACAGGGGATGGACGGGGAGCTGTTTTTT. The full variable domain, rest sourced from reference TRBV19 and TRBJ2-2, is DGGITQSPKYLFRKEGQNVTLSCEQNLNHDAMYWYRQDPGQGLRLIYYSQIVNDFQKGDIAEGYSVSREKKESFPLTVTSAQKNPTAFYLCASRWLIGQGMDGELFFGEGSRLTVL.

V usage is TRBV6-1 and J usage is TRBJ1-2, with 8 nucleotides matching TRBD1. V was clipped by 3 bases and J by 4 bases; unmatched bases: 7. This CDR3 spans 15 amino acids. Germline CDR1 and CDR2: MNHNS and SASEGT. In DNA form, the CDR3 reads TGTGCCAGCAGTGACAGGACAGGGTCGGTCTATGGCTACACCTTC. Amino acids: CASSDRTGSVYGYTF.

This clone was detected once. The chain is built from TRBV6-4 and TRBJ2-3; D is possibly TRBD2 (6 bases). The CDR3 spans 14 residues. Germline CDR1 is MRHNA and CDR2 is SNTAGT. V was clipped by 6 bases and J by 0 bases, with 10 bases between them. The CDR3 protein is CASSVGTSTDTQYF. The DNA of the CDR3 is TGTGCCAGCAGCGTCGGGACTAGCACAGATACGCAGTATTTT.

This chain uses TRBV6-5 with TRBJ2-5; weak D call: TRBD1 (5 bases). Looked up from germline, CDR1 is MNHEY and CDR2 is SVGAGI. This CDR3 contains 15 residues. V was pared by 0 bases and J by 2 bases, with 10 bases between. Here the CDR3 reads CASSYSSGAQETQYF. The CDR3, as DNA: TGTGCCAGCAGTTACTCGAGTGGGGCACAAGAGACCCAGTACTTC.

V gene TRBV7-9 combines with J gene TRBJ2-7; D not resolved. The CDR3 loop spans 13 amino acids. Germline assignment: CDR1 SEHNR and CDR2 FQNEAQ (reference sequence). V lost 3 bases to trimming and J lost 2 bases, with 8 bases between them. In DNA form, the CDR3 reads TGTGCCAGCAGCTTTAACCCGGCCTACGAGCAGTACTTC. Translation gives CASSFNPAYEQYF.

This clone was seen more than once but under ten times. The chain uses TRBV4-1 and TRBJ1-4, with D perhaps matching TRBD1 (6 bases). This CDR3 has 16 residues. The V end lost 1 base, the J end lost 8 bases, and 17 bases lay between the germline ends. In germline, CDR1 is MGHRA, CDR2 YSYEKL. The CDR3 loop reads CASSQAGGRVREKLFF. Written as DNA, the CDR3 is TGCGCCAGCAGCCAAGCGGGGGGCAGGGTACGGGAAAAACTGTTTTTT.

CDR3 nucleotides: TGTGCCAGCAGTGATAGGGGGTCTGGCAATCAGCCCCAGCATTTT. Protein: CASSDRGSGNQPQHF. The V and J genes are TRBV2 and TRBJ1-5, with a possible D match to TRBD1 (6 bases). The germline gives CDR1 SNHLY, CDR2 FYNNEI. This CDR3 contains 15 residues. V lost 3 bases to trimming and J lost 2 bases, with 11 bases between them.

The chain joins TRBV29-1 to TRBJ1-1; TRBD1 matches at 7 bases. J gave up 4 bases and V 7 bases, and 12 bases lay outside the gene matches. CDR1 is SQVTM and CDR2 is ANQGSEA in the germline V gene. The CDR3 consists of 14 residues. CDR3 loop: CSAGPDRAGTEAFF. In nucleotides, the CDR3 is TGCAGCGCCGGCCCCGACAGGGCCGGCACTGAAGCTTTCTTT.

V is TRBV2 and J is TRBJ1-5; D remains unclear. The CDR3 runs 14 residues. Deletions cut 7 bases from V and 3 bases from J, with 13 bases between. Germline CDR1 SNHLY, CDR2 FYNNEI. The CDR3 DNA is TGTGCCAGCACCACTGGCAGGAACAATCAGCCCCAGCATTTT. Translation: CASTTGRNNQPQHF.

Of note for this clone: One junction end does not reproduce the germline sequence, and a read error may be involved. The chain employs TRBV5-1 and TRBJ2-4; 7 bases align to TRBD1. Germline CDR1 SGHRS, CDR2 YFSETQ. The CDR3 length is 14 residues. CDR3 sequence (DNA): TGCGCCAGCAGCCCTGGGACAGCCGAAAACATTCAGTACTTC. Translating it yields CASSPGTAENIQYF.

This chain links TRBV6-5 with TRBJ2-7; TRBD1 matches 9 bases. Germline V CDR1 and CDR2: MNHEY, SVGAGI. J gave up 4 bases and V 0 bases, and 4 bases lay outside the gene matches. The CDR3 loop spans 15 amino acids. CDR3: CASSYSNRGRYEQYF. CDR3 DNA sequence: TGTGCCAGCAGTTACTCGAACAGGGGGCGGTACGAGCAGTACTTC.

This rearrangement joins TRBV6-5 to TRBJ1-4, with 8 bases that match TRBD1. CDR1 is MNHEY and CDR2 is SVGAGI in the germline V gene. V shed 8 bases, J shed 5 bases, and the junction held 4 bases outside the gene matches. CDR3 size: 13 residues. CDR3 sequence (DNA): TGTGCCAGCGTCAGGGGGCTCAATGAAAAACTGTTTTTT. This sequence encodes CASVRGLNEKLFF.

The V gene is TRBV28, the J gene TRBJ1-2; TRBD1 aligns across 9 bases. The CDR3 is 16 residues long. The germline gives CDR1 MDHEN, CDR2 SYDVKM. V lost 5 bases and J lost 2; bases outside the gene matches: 9. This CDR3 is CASSTGGQGGNYGYTF. CDR3 nucleotides: TGTGCCAGCAGTACCGGGGGACAGGGTGGGAACTATGGCTACACCTTC.

The gene calls are TRBV29-1 and TRBJ2-5; 8 bases map to TRBD2. V shed 2 bases and J 7 bases; nucleotides not matched to a gene: 9. Germline V lookup: CDR1 SQVTM, CDR2 ANQGSEA. This CDR3 spans 14 amino acids. CDR3 loop: CSVEPAGAPGTQYF. CDR3 DNA: TGCAGCGTTGAACCAGCGGGGGCCCCGGGGACCCAGTACTTC. The full variable domain, in which reference TRBV29-1 and TRBJ2-5 provide the parts outside the CDR3, is SAVISQKPSRDICQRGTSLTIQCQVDSQVTMMFWYRQQPGQSLTLIATANQGSEATYESGFVIDKFPISRPNLTFSTLTVSNMSPEDSSIYLCSVEPAGAPGTQYFGPGTRLLVL.

This clone was observed once. The chain combines TRBV3-1 (or the pseudogene TRBV3-2) with TRBJ2-1; D unresolved. CDR3 size: 13 residues. Trimming removed 3 bases from V and 9 bases from J, with 12 bases in between. Germline V gene lookup returns CDR1 LGHDT and CDR2 YNNKEL (reference sequence). Here the CDR3 reads CASSQPPDSEQFF. CDR3 coding DNA: TGTGCCAGCAGCCAGCCACCCGATAGTGAGCAGTTCTTC.

This chain joins TRBV18 and TRBJ2-1; 10 positions match TRBD2. The CDR3 loop spans 22 amino acids. Unmatched junction bases numbered 24, after V lost 3 bases and J lost 4 bases. Germline V gene sequence: CDR1 KGHSH, CDR2 LQKENI. The CDR3 protein is CASSPGTALGSSGGALYNEQFF. The CDR3 DNA sequence: TGTGCCAGCTCACCTGGGACAGCCCTCGGATCGAGCGGGGGGGCCCTTTACAATGAGCAGTTCTTC.

The CDR3: CASSPPPGQPYEQYF. The CDR3 region has the DNA TGTGCCAGCAGCCCCCCCCCGGGACAGCCGTACGAGCAGTACTTC. This chain connects TRBV21-1 to TRBJ2-7; the listed D gene, TRBD1, was not tested against the DNA. TRBV21-1 is an annotated pseudogene. This CDR3 has 15 residues.

V and J are TRBV18 and TRBJ1-5, with a tentative D call TRBD1 (6 bases). This CDR3 comprises 13 residues. Trimming took off 3 bases at V and 4 bases at J, with 7 bases between the two ends. CDR1 is KGHSH and CDR2 is LQKENI in the germline V gene. The CDR3: CASSPDRNQPQHF. The DNA for the CDR3 is TGTGCCAGCTCACCGGACAGAAATCAGCCCCAGCATTTT.